This T cell receptor beta chain was found in a study of radiation and T cells in renal cell carcinoma. Broader study findings: Top 100 clonotypes averaged roughly 50% in irradiated versus about 45% in nephrectomy-only tumors. Dominant CDR3 motifs were more common in irradiated tumors than controls.

Treatment defined: treatment-naive control, cytoreductive nephrectomy. This renal cell carcinoma was of the clear cell type. This clone is termed medium-sized. Its antigen is not identified. Repertoires were generated with immunoSEQ multiplex PCR, while TCRdb's copy carries only in-frame clones and drops some. The sample contains some 10,000 clones, about 66% of which appear only once. The V gene lost 6 bases and the J gene lost 2 bases, with 8 bases spanning the gap. Per germline, CDR1 LNHDA and CDR2 SQIVND (reference sequence). This CDR3 comprises 13 residues. The receptor was isolated from a man between 60 and 75 years old with renal cell carcinoma. The V call is TRBV19, the J call TRBJ1-5; D remains unclear. The sequencing used tumor tissue, collected from a patient whose treatment was nephrectomy without radiotherapy. CDR3 region: CASSREGNQPQHF. In DNA, the CDR3 is TGTGCCAGTAGCCGGGAGGGCAATCAGCCCCAGCATTTT. Full variable domain (missing parts from reference TRBV19 and TRBJ1-5): DGGITQSPKYLFRKEGQNVTLSCEQNLNHDAMYWYRQDPGQGLRLIYYSQIVNDFQKGDIAEGYSVSREKKESFPLTVTSAQKNPTAFYLCASSREGNQPQHFGDGTRLSIL.